These T cell receptor beta chains were read from a single sample in a study of blood T cell repertoires in COVID-19. TCRdb's table, derived via immunoSEQ multiplex PCR, lists solely in-frame clones and lacks some. Seen here are a few hundred thousand clones, about nine tenths observed once, and the top ten hold 1%. The sequenced sample consisted of peripheral blood. These receptors originate from a man in his fifties or sixties with active or convalescent COVID-19. The CDR3 runs from the conserved cysteine through the conserved F or W. A D gene is named only where the DNA matches it firmly.

v_call: TRBV28; j_call: TRBJ1-3; d_call: .; cdr3_length: 15; cdr3_nt: TGTGCCAGCATCCAGGAGGGAGGGAGTGGAAACACCATATATTTT; cdr3_aa: CASIQEGGSGNTIYF
v_call: TRBV6-2/TRBV6-3; j_call: TRBJ1-5; d_call: .; cdr3_length: 13; cdr3_nt: TGTGCCAGCAGTTGGGGGGGGGAACAGCCCCAGCATTTT; cdr3_aa: CASSWGGEQPQHF
v_call: TRBV27; j_call: TRBJ1-1; d_call: TRBD1; cdr3_length: 13; cdr3_nt: TGTGCCAGCAGTTTGACAGGGCGGACTGAAGCTTTCTTT; cdr3_aa: CASSLTGRTEAFF
v_call: TRBV5-1; j_call: TRBJ2-7; d_call: TRBD1; cdr3_length: 15; cdr3_nt: TGCGCCAGCAGCGAGGGACAGGTAGGAGACTACGAGCAGTACTTC; cdr3_aa: CASSEGQVGDYEQYF
v_call: TRBV16; j_call: TRBJ2-1; d_call: TRBD2; cdr3_length: 15; cdr3_nt: TGTGCCAGCAGCCAATCAGTGGGACTAGCCAATGAGCAGTTCTTC; cdr3_aa: CASSQSVGLANEQFF
v_call: TRBV5-5; j_call: TRBJ1-2; d_call: TRBD1; cdr3_length: 14; cdr3_nt: TGTGCCAGCAGCCCAGGGACAGACATCTATGGCTACACCTTC; cdr3_aa: CASSPGTDIYGYTF
v_call: TRBV7-2; j_call: TRBJ1-3; d_call: TRBD1; cdr3_length: 15; cdr3_nt: TGTGCCAGCAGCCTCAGACAGGGTGGGGGAAACACCATATATTTT; cdr3_aa: CASSLRQGGGNTIYF
v_call: TRBV4-2; j_call: TRBJ2-7; d_call: TRBD2; cdr3_length: 15; cdr3_nt: TGTGCCAGCAGCCAAGCCCTGACTAGCGGGTACGAGCAGTACTTC; cdr3_aa: CASSQALTSGYEQYF
v_call: TRBV30; j_call: TRBJ1-4; d_call: .; cdr3_length: 14; cdr3_nt: TGTGCCTGGAGTGAGGGGCAGGAGGGGGAAAAACTGTTTTTT; cdr3_aa: CAWSEGQEGEKLFF
v_call: TRBV5-1; j_call: TRBJ2-5; d_call: .; cdr3_length: 14; cdr3_nt: TGCGCCAGCAGCCCCCAAGAAGCGTATGTGACCCAGTACTTC; cdr3_aa: CASSPQEAYVTQYF
v_call: TRBV9; j_call: TRBJ2-5; d_call: .; cdr3_length: 14; cdr3_nt: TGTGCCAGCAGCGTAGAGGGACAATCAAAGACCCAGTACTTC; cdr3_aa: CASSVEGQSKTQYF